This passage covers 23 T cell receptor beta chains from one sample sequenced in a study of beta chain features in type 1 diabetes. Of the isolated RNA, all was reverse transcribed, and so the sequenced material was expressed TCRB transcripts. The repertoire was sequenced with immunoSEQ multiplex PCR; TCRdb's copy has only in-frame clones and lacks some. The sample has 620,000 or so clones; roughly 16% are singletons. The sample comprised naive CD4+ T cells from blood. Receptors originate from a man between 18 and 29 years old in good health.

This clone was detected only a few times. V usage is TRBV5-1 and J usage is TRBJ1-1; 7 nucleotides agree with TRBD1. The germline V gene encodes CDR1 SGHRS and CDR2 YFSETQ. V trimming: 1 base; J trimming: 1 base; junction bases outside the gene matches: 10. This CDR3 region has 17 residues. The CDR3 loop reads CASSLQSPGTANTEAFF. CDR3 coding DNA: TGCGCCAGCAGCTTGCAATCCCCCGGGACAGCGAACACTGAAGCTTTCTTT.

This clone has just a few counts. CDR3 nucleotide sequence: TGTGCCAGCATCCCGACTCCCGGGACAGGGGTAGCAGATACGCAGTATTTT. Encoded protein: CASIPTPGTGVADTQYF. The V gene is TRBV21-1, the J gene TRBJ2-3; the table's D call, TRBD1, was not checked against the DNA. TRBV21-1 is a recognized pseudogene. The CDR3 length is 17 residues.

This clone was detected a few times. This sequence joins TRBV2 and TRBJ2-3; no firm D call. The CDR3 contains 13 residues. The ends were cut back, 6 bases at V and 4 bases at J, with 11 bases in the middle. Germline CDR1 SNHLY, CDR2 FYNNEI. For the CDR3, the DNA is TGTGCCAGCAGCCTCACTCTGTCAGATACGCAGTATTTT. Its translation: CASSLTLSDTQYF. Complete variable domain (other parts from reference TRBV2 and TRBJ2-3): EPEVTQTPSHQVTQMGQEVILRCVPISNHLYFYWYRQILGQKVEFLVSFYNNEISEKSEIFDDQFSVERPDGSNFTLKIRSTKLEDSAMYFCASSLTLSDTQYFGPGTRLTVL.

V gene TRBV29-1 combines with J gene TRBJ1-1; the D is unclear. Germline lookup yields CDR1 SQVTM and CDR2 ANQGSEA. Trimming removed 7 bases from V and 8 bases from J, with 17 bases in between. The CDR3 spans 12 residues. The CDR3 DNA reads as TGCAGCGGTGCCCACCTGGTGGCGGAAGCTTTCTTT. Translation gives CSGAHLVAEAFF.

This clone has a count of ten or more. The J gene is TRBJ2-1, the V gene TRBV15; TRBD2 matches 7 bases. The CDR3 is made up of 15 amino acids. V shed 0 bases and J 6 bases; nucleotides not matched to a gene: 5. Germline CDR1 and CDR2: LNHNV and YYDKDF (reference sequence). The CDR3 DNA reads TGTGCCACCAGCAGAGAGGCGCTAGCGGCCAATGAGCAGTTCTTC. This sequence encodes CATSREALAANEQFF.

The chain links TRBV5-4 to TRBJ2-2; 7 nucleotides match TRBD2. J gave up 7 bases and V 4 bases, and 13 bases lay outside the gene matches. CDR1 is SGHNT, CDR2 YYREEE, per germline (reference sequence). The CDR3 runs to 16 residues. The CDR3 DNA reads TGTGCCAGCAGCCCTCCGGGCGGGAGCTTGGTCGGGGAGCTGTTTTTT. As protein: CASSPPGGSLVGELFF.

This clone has a handful of counts. The chain recombines TRBV15 with TRBJ2-1; D assignment may be TRBD1 or TRBD2 (6 bases each). Trimming removed 5 bases at V and 6 bases at J, with 11 bases between. The CDR3 is 13 amino acids. Germline V gives CDR1 LNHNV, CDR2 YYDKDF (reference sequence). CDR3 DNA sequence: TGTGCCACCAGCCGGGGGCGGGCCAATGAGCAGTTCTTC. Encoded protein: CATSRGRANEQFF.

This clone was observed a handful of times. At the DNA level, this CDR3 is encoded by other sequences in the same sample as well. The chain carries TRBV18 and TRBJ1-1; no clear D. The CDR3 extends over 14 amino acids. The germline gives CDR1 KGHSH, CDR2 LQKENI. Trimming removed 0 bases from V and 1 base from J, with 6 bases in between. CDR3 protein: CASSPPSRNTEAFF. The CDR3 region has the DNA TGTGCCAGCTCACCACCGAGCAGGAACACTGAAGCTTTCTTT.

The gene calls are TRBV19 and TRBJ2-7, with 8 bases fitting TRBD1. Germline values: CDR1 LNHDA, CDR2 SQIVND (reference sequence). The junction had 15 bases not matched to a gene; V was cut back by 7 bases and J by 7 bases. CDR3 length: 15 amino acids. CDR3: CASNSARGPGREQYF. The CDR3 nucleotides read TGTGCCAGTAACTCCGCCAGGGGGCCGGGGAGGGAGCAGTACTTC.

The rearrangement links TRBV9 to TRBJ2-1; 9 bases map to TRBD2. The length of the CDR3 is 15 residues. V was pared by 4 bases and J by 7 bases, with 9 bases of the junction left unmatched. The germline gives CDR1 SGDLS, CDR2 YYNGEE. The CDR3 here is CASSPIAGALNEQFF. In DNA, the CDR3 is TGTGCCAGCAGCCCAATAGCGGGAGCCCTGAATGAGCAGTTCTTC.

This clone was counted between two and nine times. The CDR3 loop reads CASASGGLNTGELFF. The CDR3 DNA reads as TGCGCCAGCGCTAGCGGGGGTTTGAACACCGGGGAGCTGTTTTTT. The V call is TRBV4-3, the J call TRBJ2-2, with 10 bases aligning to TRBD2. V trimming: 8 bases; J trimming: 1 base; junction bases outside the gene matches: 4. CDR3 length equals 15 residues. Looked up from germline, CDR1 is LGHNA and CDR2 is YSLEER.

This chain joins TRBV5-4 and TRBJ1-1; a weak D match, TRBD1 (5 bases). V lost 2 bases, J lost 8 bases, and 7 bases lay in between. The CDR3 spans 11 residues. Germline V gives CDR1 SGHNT, CDR2 YYREEE (reference sequence). CDR3 coding DNA: TGTGCCAGCAGCTTTGGGGCGGAAGCTTTCTTT. Translating it yields CASSFGAEAFF.

This clone was picked up a small number of times. V usage is TRBV5-4 and J usage is TRBJ2-1; TRBD2 matches at 9 bases. CDR1 is SGHNT, CDR2 YYREEE, per germline (reference sequence). CDR3 length equals 14 residues. V shed 5 bases and J 5 bases; nucleotides not matched to a gene: 5. The CDR3 here is CASRREGFNNEQFF. DNA for the CDR3: TGTGCCAGCAGGCGGGAGGGCTTTAACAATGAGCAGTTCTTC.

The table lists this clone with a few counts. The chain carries TRBV7-9 and TRBJ1-4, with D possibly being TRBD1 (6 bases). The germline V gene has CDR1 SEHNR and CDR2 FQNEAQ (reference sequence). The CDR3 is 16 amino acids. The germline V and J ends were trimmed by 1 base and 4 bases, with 13 bases remaining between them. CDR3 sequence: CASSLGQAAGNEKLFF. CDR3 coding DNA: TGTGCCAGCAGCTTAGGACAGGCGGCCGGTAATGAAAAACTGTTTTTT. Full variable domain (rest looked up from reference TRBV7-9 and TRBJ1-4): DTGVSQNPRHKITKRGQNVTFRCDPISEHNRLYWYRQTLGQGPEFLTYFQNEAQLEKSRLLSDRFSAERPKGSFSTLEIQRTEQGDSAMYLCASSLGQAAGNEKLFFGSGTQLSVL.

CDR3 protein: CASSQEVKGLGYTF. The CDR3 bases are TGCGCCAGCAGCCAAGAGGTAAAAGGTCTTGGCTACACCTTC. V usage is TRBV4-3 and J usage is TRBJ1-2; no clear D. Germline assignment: CDR1 LGHNA and CDR2 YSLEER. Trimming left V 0 bases short and J 7 bases short, with 12 bases between. The CDR3 loop spans 14 amino acids.

V gene TRBV9 combines with J gene TRBJ1-2; 10 nucleotides line up with TRBD1. V trimming: 0 bases; J trimming: 5 bases; junction bases outside the gene matches: 7. The CDR3 totals 16 residues. The germline gives CDR1 SGDLS, CDR2 YYNGEE. The CDR3 DNA sequence: TGTGCCAGCAGCGTAGCTGGGTGGACAGGGGGATATGGCTACACCTTC. Protein product: CASSVAGWTGGYGYTF.

Points on this clone: Other nucleotide sequences in the sample specify the same CDR3. The chain joins TRBV4-3 to TRBJ1-2, with 9 bases lining up with TRBD1. Trimming at V came to 3 bases and at J to 5 bases, leaving 4 bases not matched to a gene. Germline CDR1 is LGHNA and CDR2 is YSLEER. The CDR3 contains 14 residues. The CDR3 here is CASSQAGQGYGYTF. The CDR3 DNA reads TGCGCCAGCAGCCAGGCGGGACAGGGATATGGCTACACCTTC.

The V and J genes are TRBV7-2 and TRBJ2-7; D unresolved. The CDR3 is 13 residues long. V lost 5 bases to trimming and J lost 3 bases, with 11 bases between them. Germline V CDR1 and CDR2: SGHTA, FQGNSA. In DNA, the CDR3 is TGTGCCAGCAGCCCCCCCGGTCTCTACGAGCAGTACTTC. Residues: CASSPPGLYEQYF. Combining the CDR3 with reference TRBV7-2 and TRBJ2-7 gives the whole variable domain GAGVSQSPSNKVTEKGKDVELRCDPISGHTALYWYRQSLGQGLEFLIYFQGNSAPDKSGLPSDRFSAERTGGSVSTLTIQRTQQEDSAVYLCASSPPGLYEQYFGPGTRLTVT.

The gene calls are TRBV4-2 and TRBJ2-3; D call uncertain. V gave up 0 bases and J gave up 0 bases, with 10 bases separating them. The CDR3 contains 16 residues. The V gene's germline CDR1 is LGHNA and CDR2 YNFKEQ. This chain's CDR3 is CASSQEVSRSTDTQYF. The CDR3 DNA follows: TGTGCCAGCAGCCAAGAAGTGTCGAGAAGCACAGATACGCAGTATTTT.

V is TRBV5-1 and J is TRBJ2-7; 7 bases agree with TRBD2. Per the germline V gene, CDR1 is SGHRS and CDR2 is YFSETQ. The ends lost 0 bases at V and 5 bases at J; junction bases unmatched: 11. This CDR3 comprises 16 residues. CDR3 sequence: CASSLAVGGSINEQYF. The DNA of the CDR3 is TGCGCCAGCAGCTTGGCCGTCGGCGGGAGTATCAACGAGCAGTACTTC.

The chain joins TRBV5-4 to TRBJ1-6; TRBD1 is a possible D gene (6 bases). V was trimmed by 0 bases and J by 10 bases, leaving 14 bases between them. The CDR3 consists of 15 residues. CDR1 and CDR2 (germline): SGHNT, YYREEE (reference sequence). CDR3 region: CASSLEVFGGSPLHF. CDR3 bases: TGTGCCAGCAGCTTGGAGGTGTTCGGGGGCTCACCCCTCCACTTT.

The gene calls are TRBV4-3 and TRBJ1-4; the match to TRBD1 covers 10 bases. The CDR3 has 16 amino acids. V lost 2 bases, J lost 7 bases, and 7 bases stayed unmatched. Looked up from germline, CDR1 is LGHNA and CDR2 is YSLEER. The CDR3 DNA sequence: TGCGCCAGCAGCCAAATGGGACAGGGGACAAGTGAAAAACTGTTTTTT. Translation: CASSQMGQGTSEKLFF.

This clone was detected a few times. The genes are TRBV6-6 and TRBJ1-4; tentatively, D is TRBD1 (5 bases). The CDR3 runs to 16 residues. V lost 5 bases and J 7 bases, leaving 20 bases between the germline ends. Germline CDR1 reads MNHNY; CDR2 reads SVGAGI (reference sequence). The CDR3 coding sequence is TGTGCCAGCAGTCCACCCCGACGTGGGGGAGGTGAAAAACTGTTTTTT. This translates into CASSPPRRGGGEKLFF.